Each of the 2 T cell receptor beta chains below was sequenced from the same sample in a study of human T cells and chemical hapten exposure. TCRdb called the RACE reads again in MiXCR, with one record for every CDR3 protein. The repertoire holds approximately 52,000 distinct CDR3 sequences, about a tenth seen once, with 14% in the top ten. Time point specified: pre-sensitization, week 0. Sample treatment: therapeutic diphenylcyclopropenone sensitization with weekly scalp DPC. The specimen was whole blood, collected in connection with sensitization to the hapten diphenylcyclopropenone (DPC). These receptors originate from a woman aged 40 to 50 with alopecia areata. Some clones in this sample may be carry-over from other donors' samples.

The sample holds a few counts of this clonotype. The genes are TRBV6-2 or TRBV6-3 and TRBJ1-6, with TRBD1 matching 7 bases. Germline V gene data show CDR1 as MNHEY and CDR2 as SVGEGT. J lost 9 bases, V lost 4 bases, and 6 bases had no gene match. The CDR3 is 14 amino acids. The CDR3: CASSFQGDASPLHF. The CDR3 region has the DNA TGTGCCAGCAGTTTCCAGGGGGATGCTTCACCCCTCCACTTT.

This clonotype was recorded at least ten times. The chain joins TRBV7-6 to TRBJ2-6, with 7 positions matching TRBD1. CDR3 length equals 15 residues. From germline, CDR1 is SGHVS and CDR2 FNYEAQ. Trimming cost V 3 bases and J 2 bases; bases outside gene matches: 1. CDR3 bases: TGTGCCAGCAGCTTGCAGGGGGCTGGGGCCAACGTCCTGACTTTC. Protein product: CASSLQGAGANVLTF.